The clone carrying this T cell receptor (beta chain) was recorded many times. The antigen is undetermined. This sample is part of a study of T-cell reconstitution after alpha-beta-depleted transplantation in children. Library preparation (for TCRbeta) was performed with unique molecular identifiers. From the PCR reads, TCRdb called clonotypes with MiXCR, one entry per CDR3 protein. The profile shows 500,000 to 750,000 distinct CDR3 sequences, 13% of them singletons. Study-wide points: Several hundred expanded graft clones reportedly gave rise to the alpha-beta T cells present about two months after transplant. Among T cells one year after transplant, newly produced cells accounted for most counts and diversity.

V shed 0 bases and J 4 bases; nucleotides not matched to a gene: 8. CDR3 length equals 16 residues. Per germline, CDR1 LGHDT and CDR2 YNNKEL (reference sequence). This chain links TRBV3-1 with TRBJ2-7; TRBD1 matches 8 bases. The specimen comprised PBMCs, mostly from graft donor cells, sampled 360 days after TCRalphabeta/CD19-depleted stem cell transplant. This TCR was recovered from a male patient under 18 who had a stem cell transplant for acute myeloid leukemia, so the T cells may come from the graft donor. The CDR3, as DNA: TGTGCCAGCAGCCAAGATTGGGGCGGGACAGGTTACGAGCAGTACTTC. Amino acids: CASSQDWGGTGYEQYF.